The 5 T cell receptor beta chains given below trace back to one sample, sequenced in a study of T cells in Graves' hyperthyroidism and ophthalmopathy. Authors of the study amplified TCR beta CDR3 regions from RNA transcripts. Primed by the HTBI set, a first-round RT-PCR was run on the TCR CDR3. Using its own MiXCR run on the multiplex PCR reads, TCRdb lists one record per CDR3 protein. This table holds some 380,000 distinct CDR3 sequences, 13% found once. Sample: blood. Every receptor here comes from a man aged 30 to 45 with Graves' hyperthyroidism that later progressed to Graves' ophthalmopathy.

With respect to this clonotype: A clone one base away is much larger, so this may be a read error. V usage is TRBV18 and J usage is TRBJ1-5; D is unresolved. This CDR3 is built from 18 residues. Germline V gene lookup returns CDR1 KGHSH and CDR2 LQKENI. Trimming removed 5 bases from V and 0 bases from J, with 20 bases in between. DNA for the CDR3: TGTGCCAGCTCATACATACCCGTTACACGTTATAGCAATCAGCCCCAGCATTTT. It specifies CASSYIPVTRYSNQPQHF.

Ten or more counts support this clonotype. The chain has TRBV20-1 and TRBJ2-7; weak D call: TRBD1 (6 bases). The CDR3 contains 16 residues. CDR1 is DFQATT, CDR2 SNEGSKA, per germline (reference sequence). The ends were cut back, 1 base at V and 1 base at J, with 17 bases in the middle. The CDR3 nucleotides read TGCAGTGCTAGAGCCCTTGGACAGTTACTATCCTACGAGCAGTACTTC. As protein: CSARALGQLLSYEQYF.

The chain recombines TRBV14 with TRBJ2-3; D ambiguous. CDR3 length equals 15 residues. V lost 1 base and J lost 1, with 9 bases in between. Germline CDR1 and CDR2: SGHDN and FVKESK. The CDR3 DNA sequence: TGTGCCAGCAGCCAAGCCTTGTACGGCACAGATACGCAGTATTTT. Translation gives CASSQALYGTDTQYF.

Concerning this clonotype itself: Germline is not matched at one junction end, which may reflect a read error. The chain has TRBV7-9 and TRBJ1-4; 8 bases match TRBD1. The CDR3 sequence is 16 residues long. CDR1 SEHNR and CDR2 FQNEAQ come from the germline V gene (reference sequence). CDR3 amino acids: CASSKGQERRDEKLSF. As DNA, the CDR3 is TGTGCCAGCAGCAAGGGACAGGAGCGTCGTGATGAAAAACTGTCTTTT.

This chain connects TRBV12-3 or TRBV12-4 to TRBJ1-5; no clear D gene. The CDR3 contains 12 residues. Trimming removed 7 bases from V and 3 bases from J, with 7 bases in between. The chain's CDR3 is CASTEFNQPQHF. CDR3 DNA sequence: TGTGCCAGCACCGAGTTCAATCAGCCCCAGCATTTT.